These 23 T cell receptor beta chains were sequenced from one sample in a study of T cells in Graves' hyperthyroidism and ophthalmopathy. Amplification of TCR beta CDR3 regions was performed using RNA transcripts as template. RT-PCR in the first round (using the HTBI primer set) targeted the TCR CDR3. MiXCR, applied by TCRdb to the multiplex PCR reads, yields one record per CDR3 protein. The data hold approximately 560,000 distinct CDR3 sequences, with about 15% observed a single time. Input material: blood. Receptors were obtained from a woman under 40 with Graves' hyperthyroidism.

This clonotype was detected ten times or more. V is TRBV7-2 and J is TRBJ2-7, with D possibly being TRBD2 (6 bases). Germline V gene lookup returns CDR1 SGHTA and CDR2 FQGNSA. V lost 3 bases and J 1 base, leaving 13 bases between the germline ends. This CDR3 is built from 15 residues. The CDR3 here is CASSFFPGTSYEQYF. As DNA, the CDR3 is TGTGCCAGCAGCTTCTTCCCCGGGACTTCCTACGAGCAGTACTTC.

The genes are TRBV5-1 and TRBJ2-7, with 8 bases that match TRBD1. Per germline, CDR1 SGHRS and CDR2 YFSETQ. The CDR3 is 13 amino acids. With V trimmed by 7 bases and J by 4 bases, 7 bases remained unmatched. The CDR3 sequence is CASGVGQEYEQYF. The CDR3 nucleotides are TGCGCCAGCGGAGTGGGACAGGAGTACGAGCAGTACTTC.

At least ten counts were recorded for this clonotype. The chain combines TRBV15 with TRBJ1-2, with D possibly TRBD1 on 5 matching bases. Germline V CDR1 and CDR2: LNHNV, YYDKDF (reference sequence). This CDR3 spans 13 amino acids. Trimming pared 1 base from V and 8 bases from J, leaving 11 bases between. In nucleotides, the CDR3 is TGTGCCACCAGCAGAGTGCAGGGACGGGGCTACACCTTC. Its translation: CATSRVQGRGYTF.

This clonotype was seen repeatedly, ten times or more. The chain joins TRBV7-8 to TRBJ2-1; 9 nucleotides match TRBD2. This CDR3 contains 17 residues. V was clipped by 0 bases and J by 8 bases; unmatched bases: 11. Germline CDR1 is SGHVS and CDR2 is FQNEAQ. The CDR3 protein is CASSLATLAGEEDEQFF. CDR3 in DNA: TGTGCCAGCAGCTTAGCTACCTTAGCGGGAGAGGAAGATGAGCAGTTCTTC.

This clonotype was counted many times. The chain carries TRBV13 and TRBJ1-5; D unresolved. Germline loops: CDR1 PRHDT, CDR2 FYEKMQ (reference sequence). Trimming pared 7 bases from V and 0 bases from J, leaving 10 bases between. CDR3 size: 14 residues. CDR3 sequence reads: CASKESYSNQPQHF. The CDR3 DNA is TGTGCCAGCAAAGAGAGTTATAGCAATCAGCCCCAGCATTTT.

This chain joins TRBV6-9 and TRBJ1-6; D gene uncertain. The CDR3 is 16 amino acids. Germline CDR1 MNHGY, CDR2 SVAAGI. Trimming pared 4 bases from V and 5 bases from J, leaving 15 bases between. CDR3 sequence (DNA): TGTGCCAGCAGTTGGCCAATGGGTTCGAATAATTCACCCCTCCACTTT. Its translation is CASSWPMGSNNSPLHF.

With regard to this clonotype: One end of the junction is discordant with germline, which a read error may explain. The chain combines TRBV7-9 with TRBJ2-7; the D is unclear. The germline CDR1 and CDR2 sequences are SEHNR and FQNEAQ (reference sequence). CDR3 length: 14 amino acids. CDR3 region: CASSLTSVTYVQYF. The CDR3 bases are TGTGCCAGCAGCTTAACGAGCGTAACCTACGTGCAGTACTTC.

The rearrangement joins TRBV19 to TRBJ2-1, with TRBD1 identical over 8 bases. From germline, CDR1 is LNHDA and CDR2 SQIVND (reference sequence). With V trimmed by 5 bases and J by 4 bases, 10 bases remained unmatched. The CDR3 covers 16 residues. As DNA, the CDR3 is TGTGCCAGTAGTTTAGGGACAGGATCGATTTACAATGAGCAGTTCTTC. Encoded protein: CASSLGTGSIYNEQFF.

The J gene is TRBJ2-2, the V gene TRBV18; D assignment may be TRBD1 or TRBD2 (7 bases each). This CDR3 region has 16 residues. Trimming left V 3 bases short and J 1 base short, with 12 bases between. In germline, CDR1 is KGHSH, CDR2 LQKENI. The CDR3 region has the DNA TGTGCCAGCTCACCGGGGGGGACAGTGAACACCGGGGAGCTGTTTTTT. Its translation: CASSPGGTVNTGELFF.

CDR3 coding DNA: TGTGCCAGCAGCGTAGGTGGCACCTTGAACACTGAAGCTTTCTTT. Translating it yields CASSVGGTLNTEAFF. The V and J genes are TRBV9 and TRBJ1-1, with D hard to call. The CDR3 runs to 15 residues. The germline gives CDR1 SGDLS, CDR2 YYNGEE. The ends were cut back, 0 bases at V and 0 bases at J, with 9 bases in the middle. The full variable domain, its missing parts supplied by reference TRBV9 and TRBJ1-1, is DSGVTQTPKHLITATGQRVTLRCSPRSGDLSVYWYQQSLDQGLQFLIQYYNGEERAKGNILERFSAQQFPDLHSELNLSSLELGDSALYFCASSVGGTLNTEAFFGQGTRLTVV.

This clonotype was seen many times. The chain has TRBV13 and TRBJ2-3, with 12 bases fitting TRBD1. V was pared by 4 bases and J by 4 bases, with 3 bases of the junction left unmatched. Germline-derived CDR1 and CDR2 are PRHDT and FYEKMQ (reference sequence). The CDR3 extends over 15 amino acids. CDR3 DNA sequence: TGTGCCAGCAGCTACCGGGACAGGGGGCCAGATACGCAGTATTTT. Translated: CASSYRDRGPDTQYF.

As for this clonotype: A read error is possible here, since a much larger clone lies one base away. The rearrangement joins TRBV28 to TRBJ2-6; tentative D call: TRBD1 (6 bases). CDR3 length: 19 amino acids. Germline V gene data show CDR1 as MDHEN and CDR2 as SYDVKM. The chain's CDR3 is CASRDTGSLEFSGANVPTF. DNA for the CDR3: TGTGCCAGCAGAGACACAGGGTCCTTGGAGTTCTCTGGGGCCAACGTCCCGACTTTC.

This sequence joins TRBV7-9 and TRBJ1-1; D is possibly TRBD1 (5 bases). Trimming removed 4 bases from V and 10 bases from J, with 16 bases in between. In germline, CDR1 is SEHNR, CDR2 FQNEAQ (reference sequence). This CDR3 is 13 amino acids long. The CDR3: CASSSGVTVGAFF. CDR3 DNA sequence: TGTGCCAGCAGCTCTGGGGTGACAGTTGGAGCTTTCTTT.

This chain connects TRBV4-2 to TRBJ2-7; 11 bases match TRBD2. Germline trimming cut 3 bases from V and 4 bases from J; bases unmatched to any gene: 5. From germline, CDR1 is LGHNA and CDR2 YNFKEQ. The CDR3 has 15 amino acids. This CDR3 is CASSHTSGSKYEQYF. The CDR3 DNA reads TGTGCCAGCAGCCATACTAGCGGGAGTAAGTACGAGCAGTACTTC.

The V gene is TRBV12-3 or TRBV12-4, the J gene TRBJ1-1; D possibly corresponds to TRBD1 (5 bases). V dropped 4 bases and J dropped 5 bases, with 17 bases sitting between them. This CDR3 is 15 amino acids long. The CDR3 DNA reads TGTGCCAGCAGTTCCCTGGGGGTGAGTGGAACTGAAGCTTTCTTT. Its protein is CASSSLGVSGTEAFF.

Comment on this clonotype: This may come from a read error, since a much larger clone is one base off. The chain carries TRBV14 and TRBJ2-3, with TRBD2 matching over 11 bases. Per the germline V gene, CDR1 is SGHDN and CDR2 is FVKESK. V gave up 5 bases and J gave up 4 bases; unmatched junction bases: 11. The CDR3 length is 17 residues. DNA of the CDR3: TGTGCCAGCAGCTTAGAGTTTAGCGGGGGGGTCGCAGATACGCAGTATTTT. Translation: CASSLEFSGGVADTQYF.

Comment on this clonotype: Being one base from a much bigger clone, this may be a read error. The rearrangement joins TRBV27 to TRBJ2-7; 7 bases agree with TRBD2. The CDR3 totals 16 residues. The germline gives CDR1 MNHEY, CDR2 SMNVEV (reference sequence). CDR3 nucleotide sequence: TGTGCCAGCAGTTTATCAGGAGCGGGAACCACCTACGAGCAGTGCTTC. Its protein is CASSLSGAGTTYEQCF.

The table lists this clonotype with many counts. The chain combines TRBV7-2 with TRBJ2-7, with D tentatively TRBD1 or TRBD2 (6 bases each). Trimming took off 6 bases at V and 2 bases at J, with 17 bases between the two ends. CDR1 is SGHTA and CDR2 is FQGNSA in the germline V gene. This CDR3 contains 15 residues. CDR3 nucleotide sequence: TGTGCCAGCAGGTGGCGGGACACCAGTACCTACGAGCAGTACTTC. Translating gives CASRWRDTSTYEQYF. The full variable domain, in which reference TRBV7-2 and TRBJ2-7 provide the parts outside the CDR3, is GAGVSQSPSNKVTEKGKDVELRCDPISGHTALYWYRQSLGQGLEFLIYFQGNSAPDKSGLPSDRFSAERTGGSVSTLTIQRTQQEDSAVYLCASRWRDTSTYEQYFGPGTRLTVT.

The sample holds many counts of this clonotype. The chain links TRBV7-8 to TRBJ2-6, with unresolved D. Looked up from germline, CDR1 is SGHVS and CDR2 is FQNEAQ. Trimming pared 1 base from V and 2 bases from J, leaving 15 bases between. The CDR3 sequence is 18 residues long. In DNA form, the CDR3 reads TGTGCCAGCAGCTTAGTTCTGCTTCGGGCAACTGGGGCCAACGTCCTGACTTTC. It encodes CASSLVLLRATGANVLTF.

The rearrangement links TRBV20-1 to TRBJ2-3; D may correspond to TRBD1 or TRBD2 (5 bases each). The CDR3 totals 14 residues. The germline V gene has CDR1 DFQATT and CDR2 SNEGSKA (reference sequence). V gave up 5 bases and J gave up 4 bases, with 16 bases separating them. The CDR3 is CSAPREQGPDTQYF. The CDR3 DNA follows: TGCAGTGCTCCGAGGGAGCAGGGACCAGATACGCAGTATTTT.

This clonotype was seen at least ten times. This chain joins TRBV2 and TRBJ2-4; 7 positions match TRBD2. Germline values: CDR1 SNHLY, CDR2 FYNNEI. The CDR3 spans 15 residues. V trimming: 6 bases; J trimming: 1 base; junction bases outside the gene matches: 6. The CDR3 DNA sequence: TGTGCCAGCAGCGGCGGGACTAAGGCCAAAAACATTCAGTACTTC. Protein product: CASSGGTKAKNIQYF.

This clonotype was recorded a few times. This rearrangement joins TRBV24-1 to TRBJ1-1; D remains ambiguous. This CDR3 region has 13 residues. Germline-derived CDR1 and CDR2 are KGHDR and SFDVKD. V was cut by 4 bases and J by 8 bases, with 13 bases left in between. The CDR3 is CATSDPMLREAFF. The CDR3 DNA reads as TGTGCCACCAGTGACCCAATGCTTAGGGAAGCTTTCTTT.

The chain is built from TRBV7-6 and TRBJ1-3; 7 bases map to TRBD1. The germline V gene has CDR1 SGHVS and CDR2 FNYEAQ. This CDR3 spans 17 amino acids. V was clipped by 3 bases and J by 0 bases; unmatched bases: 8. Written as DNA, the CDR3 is TGTGCCAGCAGCTTCCGGACAGGAACAGGCTCTGGAAACACCATATATTTT. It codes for CASSFRTGTGSGNTIYF.